This TCR beta chain was identified during a study of blood T cell repertoires in COVID-19. In the study overall: The origin of the acute and convalescent COVID-19 samples was the United States, Italy and Spain. Sample material is recorded as cDNA or gDNA derived from T cells, B-cell-depleted T cells, or PBMCs.

This CDR3 has 13 amino acids. The germline V gene encodes CDR1 KGHDR and CDR2 SFDVKD. The trim removed 3 bases at V and 6 bases at J, leaving 2 bases unmatched. In the source study's methods: Researchers report that nucleated cell counts were estimated from reference gene primer amplification. Sequencing used immunoSEQ multiplex PCR; TCRdb keeps in-frame clones, though not all of them. That table is the source of V, J and clone size, and D and trimming were worked out from the DNA. Of 100,000 or so clones listed, 85% are singletons. The sequence was obtained from a woman between 70 and 85 years old with active or convalescent COVID-19. Source material: peripheral blood. The V call is TRBV24-1, the J call TRBJ2-3; 7 nucleotides align to TRBD1. The CDR3 DNA is TGTGCCACCAGTGATGGGACAGCGGATACGCAGTATTTT. Protein product: CATSDGTADTQYF.